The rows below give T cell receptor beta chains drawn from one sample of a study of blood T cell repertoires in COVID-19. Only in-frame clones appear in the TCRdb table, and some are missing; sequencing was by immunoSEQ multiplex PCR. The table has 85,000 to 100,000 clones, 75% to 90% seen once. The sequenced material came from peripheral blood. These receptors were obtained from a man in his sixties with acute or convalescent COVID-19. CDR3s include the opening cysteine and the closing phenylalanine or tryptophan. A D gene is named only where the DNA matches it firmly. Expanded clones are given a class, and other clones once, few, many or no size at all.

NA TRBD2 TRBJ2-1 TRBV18 TGTGCCAGCTCTCTAGCGGGACGTAACAATGAGCAGTTCTTC CASSLAGRNNEQFF
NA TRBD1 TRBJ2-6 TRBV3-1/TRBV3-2 TGTGCCAGCACCATAGGACAGGGCGGCAACGTCCTGACTTTC CASTIGQGGNVLTF
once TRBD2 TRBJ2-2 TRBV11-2 TGTGCCAGCAGCTTAGTCGGGGGGGCCTCCGGGGAGCTGTTTTTT CASSLVGGASGELFF
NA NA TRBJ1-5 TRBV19 TGTGCCAGTACCGAGGCTGGTAGCGGTCAGCCCCAGCATTTT CASTEAGSGQPQHF
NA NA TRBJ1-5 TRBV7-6 TGTGCCAGCAGCCCCGGGGTGGATCCCGGAGGGCCCCAGCATTTT CASSPGVDPGGPQHF
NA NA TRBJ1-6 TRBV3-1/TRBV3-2 TGTGCCAGCAGCTCGCGGACAGCGGCTTCACCCCTCCACTTT CASSSRTAASPLHF
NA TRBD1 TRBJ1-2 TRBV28 TGTGCCAGCAGCCAACAGGGGGCCGGCTATGGCTACACCTTC CASSQQGAGYGYTF
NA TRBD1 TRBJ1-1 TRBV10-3 TGTGCCATCAGTGGGGTTGGACAGGGTATCGCTGAAGCTTTCTTT CAISGVGQGIAEAFF
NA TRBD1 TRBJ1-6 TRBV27 TGTGCCAGCAGTTTGTACACCGGGACAGTAAATTCACCCCTCCACTTT CASSLYTGTVNSPLHF
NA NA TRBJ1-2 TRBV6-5 TGTGCCAGCAGGGCGACAGGCAACTATGGCTACACCTTC CASRATGNYGYTF
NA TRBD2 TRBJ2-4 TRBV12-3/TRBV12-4 TGTGCCAGCAGTACGGGGGGGCCGAACATTCAGTACTTC CASSTGGPNIQYF
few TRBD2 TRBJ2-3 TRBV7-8 TGTGCCAGCAGCTTAGCTTCTAGCGGGATTTGGGATACGCAGTATTTT CASSLASSGIWDTQYF
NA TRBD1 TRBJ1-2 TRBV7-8 TGTGCCAGCAGCCCCGTCCAGGGGGTTGGCTATGGCTACACCTTC CASSPVQGVGYGYTF
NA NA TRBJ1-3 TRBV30 TGTGCCTGGAGTGGCTCACGAACAGGGTATTTAGGAAACACCATATATTTT CAWSGSRTGYLGNTIYF
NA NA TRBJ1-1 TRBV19 TGTGCCAGTAGTACAACCAACAGGGCTCCAAACACTGAAGCTTTCTTT CASSTTNRAPNTEAFF
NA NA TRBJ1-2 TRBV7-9 TGTGCCAGCAGCTTAGATGGAGGGGCCACCTTC CASSLDGGATF
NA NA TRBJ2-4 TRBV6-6 TGTGCCAGCAAATCACGACAGGCCAAAAACATTCAGTACTTC CASKSRQAKNIQYF
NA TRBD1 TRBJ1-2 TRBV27 TGTGCCAGCAGTTCTATTCACCCGGACAGGGTTTGGCGTGGCTACACCTTC CASSSIHPDRVWRGYTF
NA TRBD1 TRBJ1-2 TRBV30 TGTGCCTGGAGTGTACTGCCAGGGGGATTCTATGGCTACACCTTC CAWSVLPGGFYGYTF
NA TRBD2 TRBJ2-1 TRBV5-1 TGCGCCAGCAGCTGGAGTGCAAGCGGGAGGCCCTCCAATGAGCAGTTCTTC CASSWSASGRPSNEQFF
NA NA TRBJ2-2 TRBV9 TGTGCCAGCAGCGTAGCTAGAAGTACCGGGGAGCTGTTTTTT CASSVARSTGELFF
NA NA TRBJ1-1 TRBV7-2 TGTGCCAGCAGCTGGCCCGGGACAAGGAACACTGAAGCTTTCTTT CASSWPGTRNTEAFF
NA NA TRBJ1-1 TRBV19 TGTGCCAGTAGTATCGGGACACTGAACGGTGAAGCTTTCTTT CASSIGTLNGEAFF
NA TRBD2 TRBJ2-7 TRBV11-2 TGTGCCAGCAGCTTATTACGGCGGGGGATTCGTTCTTACGAGCAGTACTTC CASSLLRRGIRSYEQYF
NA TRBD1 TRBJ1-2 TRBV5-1 TGCGCCAGCAGCTGGGACAGGGAAAACTATGGCTACACCTTC CASSWDRENYGYTF
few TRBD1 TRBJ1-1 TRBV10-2 TGCGCCAGCAGTGCGACAGGGCCGAACACTGAAGCTTTCTTT CASSATGPNTEAFF
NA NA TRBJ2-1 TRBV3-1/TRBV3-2 TGTGCCAGCAGCCCCATCCCAGTGAACAATGAGCAGTTCTTC CASSPIPVNNEQFF
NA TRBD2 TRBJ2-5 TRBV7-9 TGTGCCAGCAGCTTCGGACTAGCGGGGGCCCAAGAGACCCAGTACTTC CASSFGLAGAQETQYF
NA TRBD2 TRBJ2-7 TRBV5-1 TGCGCCAGCAGCCCCGGGTTAGCGGGAAGTATTTACGAGCAGTACTTC CASSPGLAGSIYEQYF